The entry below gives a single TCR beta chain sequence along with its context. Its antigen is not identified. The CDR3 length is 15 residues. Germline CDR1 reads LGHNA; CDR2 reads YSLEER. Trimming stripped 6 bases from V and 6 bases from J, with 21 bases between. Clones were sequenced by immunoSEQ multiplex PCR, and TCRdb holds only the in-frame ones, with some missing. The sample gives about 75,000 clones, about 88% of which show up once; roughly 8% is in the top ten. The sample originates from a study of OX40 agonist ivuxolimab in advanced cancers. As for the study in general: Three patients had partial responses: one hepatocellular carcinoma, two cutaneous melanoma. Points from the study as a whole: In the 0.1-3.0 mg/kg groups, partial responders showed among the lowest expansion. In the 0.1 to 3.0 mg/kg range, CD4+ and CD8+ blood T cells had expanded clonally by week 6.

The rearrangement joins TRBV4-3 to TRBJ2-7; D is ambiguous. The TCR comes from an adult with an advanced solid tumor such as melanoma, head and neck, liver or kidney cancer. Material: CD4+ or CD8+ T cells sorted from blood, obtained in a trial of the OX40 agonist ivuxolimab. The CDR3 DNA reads TGCGCCAGCAGGTATGCGACCCAGAGCGTGGGCGAGCAGTACTTC. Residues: CASRYATQSVGEQYF.